This TCR beta chain was sequenced for a study of cytomegalovirus exposure and HLA in healthy donors. Findings and limits, study-wide: A later analysis found first-cohort TCR clusters tended to co-occur in the 130 or so validation repertoires.

Only in-frame clones appear in the TCRdb table, and some are missing; sequencing was by immunoSEQ multiplex PCR. Altogether 65,000 to 95,000 clones are present, approximately 95% being singletons, with the ten largest covering less than 3.5%. CDR3 length: 14 amino acids. The V and J ends lost 5 bases and 3 bases respectively, with 10 bases between them. The germline V gene has CDR1 SGHTA and CDR2 FQGNSA. Worth noting for this clone: Its specificity is unknown.

V and J are TRBV7-2 and TRBJ2-2, with D hard to call. The receptor comes from a young man in good health and CMV-seronegative. Sequenced: PBMCs. The CDR3 DNA sequence: TGTGCCAGCAGCCCTCTCGGAGACACCGGGGAGCTGTTTTTT. Its translation: CASSPLGDTGELFF.